Listed below are T cell receptor beta chains from one sample, sequenced in a study of CD8 T cells in ankylosing spondylitis. Via MiXCR, TCRdb re-called the 5' RACE reads, giving one row per CDR3 protein. The data show approximately 400,000 distinct CDR3 sequences, with approximately 17% seen just once and approximately 1% held by the top ten. Sequenced: blood, either unsorted or a sorted T cell fraction (not recorded which). These receptor sequences come from a male donor with ankylosing spondylitis. CDR3s include the opening cysteine and the closing phenylalanine or tryptophan. The order of the fields is J gene, V gene, D gene, CDR3 length, clone size, CDR3 DNA, CDR3 protein. The D gene is left open where the match is weak. Size is omitted from some rows. Given values are once, few, many or a class for expanded clones.

J: TRBJ1-5; V: TRBV19; D: .; length: 11; size: .; DNA: TGCCGCGAGGGGGGGGCTGAGCCCCAGCATTTT; CDR3: CREGGAEPQHF
J: TRBJ2-5; V: TRBV7-2; D: TRBD2; length: 16; size: .; DNA: TGTGCCAGCAGCCCCCAGACTAGCGGGAGAAAAGAGACCCAGTACTTC; CDR3: CASSPQTSGRKETQYF
J: TRBJ1-6; V: TRBV12-3/TRBV12-4; D: TRBD1; length: 14; size: .; DNA: TGTGCCAGCAGTCAACCAAGGACAGGTTCACCCCTCCACTTT; CDR3: CASSQPRTGSPLHF
J: TRBJ2-3; V: TRBV6-1; D: .; length: 13; size: .; DNA: TGTGCCAGCAGTCGGGGCCGCTCGGATACGCAGTATTTT; CDR3: CASSRGRSDTQYF
J: TRBJ2-7; V: TRBV12-3/TRBV12-4; D: TRBD2; length: 15; size: many; DNA: TGTGCCAGCAGCCCGACGGGACTAGCAGTCTACGAGCAGTACTTC; CDR3: CASSPTGLAVYEQYF
J: TRBJ1-2; V: TRBV5-1; D: .; length: 14; size: many; DNA: TGCGCCAGCAGCTTGGATGGGGGCGACTATGGCTACACCTTC; CDR3: CASSLDGGDYGYTF
J: TRBJ2-3; V: TRBV5-1; D: .; length: 13; size: few; DNA: TGCGCCAGCAGCTTGGGAAGGTCAGATACGCAGTATTTT; CDR3: CASSLGRSDTQYF
J: TRBJ1-2; V: TRBV12-3/TRBV12-4; D: TRBD1; length: 16; size: many; DNA: TGTGCCAGCAGTCCGACAAGAAAAATTACAGGGGATGGCTACACCTTC; CDR3: CASSPTRKITGDGYTF
J: TRBJ1-5; V: TRBV30; D: TRBD1; length: 17; size: .; DNA: TGTGCCTGGAGTCCCGCCGGGACAGGGGGCCGAAATCAGCCCCAGCATTTT; CDR3: CAWSPAGTGGRNQPQHF
J: TRBJ2-3; V: TRBV6-1; D: TRBD2; length: 14; size: few; DNA: TGTGCCAGCAGGACTAGCTGGGGCACAGATACGCAGTATTTT; CDR3: CASRTSWGTDTQYF
J: TRBJ2-2; V: TRBV7-2; D: TRBD2; length: 16; size: .; DNA: TGTGCCAGCAGCCAAGGGGCGGGAGTCGGCACCGGGGAGCTGTTTTTT; CDR3: CASSQGAGVGTGELFF
J: TRBJ1-1; V: TRBV9; D: TRBD1; length: 14; size: .; DNA: TGTGCCAGCAGCGTCAGGGGGGCTGAGACTGAAGCTTTCTTT; CDR3: CASSVRGAETEAFF
J: TRBJ1-6; V: TRBV11-1; D: .; length: 18; size: .; DNA: TGTGCCAGCAGCTTAGCGGTTGGGGCAAACTCCTATAATTCACCCCTCCACTTT; CDR3: CASSLAVGANSYNSPLHF
J: TRBJ1-1; V: TRBV20-1; D: .; length: 15; size: few; DNA: TGCAGTGCTAGACGCTCACCTTTATGGGAAGGGGATGCTTTCTTT; CDR3: CSARRSPLWEGDAFF
J: TRBJ1-2; V: TRBV28; D: .; length: 15; size: .; DNA: TGTGCCAGCAGTTTACGGCTCAGGGGAAACTATGGCTACACCTTC; CDR3: CASSLRLRGNYGYTF
J: TRBJ1-2; V: TRBV5-1; D: .; length: 15; size: .; DNA: TGCGCCAGCAGCTTGGATGGGGACACTAACTATGGCTACACCTTC; CDR3: CASSLDGDTNYGYTF
J: TRBJ1-5; V: TRBV14; D: .; length: 13; size: .; DNA: TGTGCCAGCAGCCAAGCCGTGGGTCAGCCCCAGCATTTT; CDR3: CASSQAVGQPQHF
J: TRBJ2-1; V: TRBV10-3; D: TRBD2; length: 16; size: .; DNA: TGTGCCATCAGAGGAGCGGGGGGCAACTCCTACAATGAGCAGTTCTTC; CDR3: CAIRGAGGNSYNEQFF
J: TRBJ2-1; V: TRBV5-1; D: .; length: 15; size: .; DNA: TGCGCCAGCAGCGCGTTTGGGGTACGCGGCAATGAGCAGTTCTTC; CDR3: CASSAFGVRGNEQFF